Below, 30 T cell receptor beta chains from the same sample are listed, as sequenced in a study of shared clonotypes between healthy human individuals. Sequencing was performed with immunoSEQ multiplex PCR; in TCRdb, only in-frame clones are kept and a portion is missing. Seen here are about 2.3 million clones, 85% to 95% observed once, and the top ten hold approximately 0.39%. Sequencing input: naive CD4+ T cells from PBMCs. Subset reported: CD45RA+ positively selected. The receptors stem from a man younger than 30 in good health. Some clones in this sample may be carry-over from other donors' samples.

This sequence joins TRBV30 and TRBJ2-1; 8 bases line up with TRBD2. The CDR3 length is 14 residues. The V gene's germline CDR1 is GTSNPN and CDR2 SVGIG (reference sequence). After removal of 0 bases from V and 3 bases from J, the junction contained 1 base not matched to a gene. The CDR3: CAWSVGTSYNEQFF. The CDR3 bases are TGTGCCTGGAGTGTAGGGACTAGCTACAATGAGCAGTTCTTC.

V gene TRBV11-1 combines with J gene TRBJ2-7; TRBD2 aligns across 10 bases. Germline CDR1 and CDR2: SGHAT and FQDESV (reference sequence). V lost 3 bases to trimming and J lost 0 bases; unmatched junction nucleotides: 2. The CDR3 consists of 15 residues. CDR3 coding DNA: TGTGCCAGCAGCTTGGCTAGCGGGAGCTCCTACGAGCAGTACTTC. This encodes CASSLASGSSYEQYF. The variable domain in full, completed from reference TRBV11-1 and TRBJ2-7, reads EAEVAQSPRYKITEKSQAVAFWCDPISGHATLYWYRQILGQGPELLVQFQDESVVDDSQLPKDRFSAERLKGVDSTLKIQPAELGDSAMYLCASSLASGSSYEQYFGPGTRLTVT.

V gene TRBV2 combines with J gene TRBJ2-3; no reliable D call. The CDR3 length is 13 residues. Trimming took off 6 bases at V and 2 bases at J, with 9 bases between the two ends. The germline CDR1 and CDR2 sequences are SNHLY and FYNNEI. DNA of the CDR3: TGTGCCAGCAGGACAAGGACCACAGATACGCAGTATTTT. Translated: CASRTRTTDTQYF.

The CDR3 sequence: CASSRQGLAGHEQYF. CDR3 DNA: TGTGCCAGTAGCCGTCAGGGACTAGCGGGCCACGAGCAGTACTTC. The rearrangement uses TRBV19 and TRBJ2-7, with 12 bases matching TRBD2. Germline CDR1 and CDR2: LNHDA and SQIVND (reference sequence). The CDR3 contains 15 residues. Losses at the gene ends were 6 bases for V and 5 bases for J; bases not matched to a gene: 8.

V gene TRBV28 combines with J gene TRBJ1-5; TRBD1 might be the D (6 bases). This CDR3 spans 17 amino acids. Trimming removed 4 bases from V and 5 bases from J, with 21 bases in between. The germline gives CDR1 MDHEN, CDR2 SYDVKM. CDR3 sequence (DNA): TGTGCCAGCAGTTCCCCCGGGATGGGGGCCTTGTATCAGCCCCAGCATTTT. Its protein is CASSSPGMGALYQPQHF.

The rearrangement links TRBV30 to TRBJ2-1; weak D call: TRBD2 (7 bases). CDR1 is GTSNPN and CDR2 is SVGIG in the germline V gene (reference sequence). The CDR3 has 13 residues. Trimming stripped 2 bases from V and 8 bases from J, with 13 bases between. DNA of the CDR3: TGTGCCTGGAGTTCGGGCGGGGGCGATGAGCAGTTCTTC. It translates to CAWSSGGGDEQFF.

The V gene is TRBV28, the J gene TRBJ1-2, with D unclear. Germline CDR1 is MDHEN and CDR2 is SYDVKM. This CDR3 has 11 amino acids. The V and J ends lost 0 bases and 12 bases respectively, with 8 bases between them. DNA for the CDR3: TGTGCCAGCAGTTTATGGGGGTACGACACCTTC. This gives the protein CASSLWGYDTF.

The chain links TRBV29-1 to TRBJ2-7; 10 bases agree with TRBD1. V was pared by 6 bases and J by 5 bases, with 7 bases of the junction left unmatched. CDR1 is SQVTM and CDR2 is ANQGSEA in the germline V gene. The CDR3 has 13 residues. This CDR3 reads CSVRDRGGDEQYF. Here the CDR3 DNA reads TGCAGCGTGCGGGACAGGGGCGGTGACGAGCAGTACTTC.

The chain carries TRBV30 and TRBJ1-4, with D possibly being TRBD1 (5 bases). Looked up from germline, CDR1 is GTSNPN and CDR2 is SVGIG (reference sequence). The ends were cut back, 0 bases at V and 4 bases at J, with 12 bases in the middle. CDR3 length equals 15 residues. The CDR3 DNA is TGTGCCTGGAGTGTGGGGCAGGCAGATAATGAAAAACTGTTTTTT. The encoded protein is CAWSVGQADNEKLFF.

V usage is TRBV10-3 and J usage is TRBJ2-7; 13 nucleotides line up with TRBD2. The CDR3 covers 19 residues. Unmatched junction bases numbered 12, after V lost 2 bases and J lost 2 bases. The germline V gene encodes CDR1 ENHRY and CDR2 SYGVKD. DNA of the CDR3: TGTGCCATCAGTGAGATGCGACTAGCGGGGGGAGGACCTACCTACGAGCAGTACTTC. Protein: CAISEMRLAGGGPTYEQYF.

As for this clone: The sample has other DNA sequences that encode this CDR3 too. The DNA of the CDR3 is TGTGCCAGCAGCTCAACTAGCGGAGGTGGCGAATACTTC. Its translation is CASSSTSGGGEYF. The chain couples TRBV5-4 to TRBJ2-7; 8 nucleotides agree with TRBD2. The CDR3 is 13 amino acids. The germline V gene has CDR1 SGHNT and CDR2 YYREEE (reference sequence). The V and J ends lost 3 bases and 13 bases, in that order; junction bases with no gene match: 12.

The chain has TRBV28 and TRBJ1-2; no clear D gene. Germline lookup yields CDR1 MDHEN and CDR2 SYDVKM. This CDR3 has 14 amino acids. The V and J ends lost 5 bases and 8 bases respectively, with 18 bases between them. Here the CDR3 DNA reads TGTGCCAGCAGTCTCCTTTCCTCGGGCGGCGGCTACACCTTC. Amino acid sequence: CASSLLSSGGGYTF.

In this sample, this clone turned up once. The V and J genes are TRBV7-8 and TRBJ2-7; D gene uncertain. V lost 2 bases and J 1 base, leaving 12 bases between the germline ends. From germline, CDR1 is SGHVS and CDR2 FQNEAQ. The CDR3 is 15 residues long. CDR3 nucleotide sequence: TGTGCCAGCAGCTTAATCCCCGGCACGTCCTACGAGCAGTACTTC. It is translated as CASSLIPGTSYEQYF.

A note on this clone: Other DNA sequences from this sample encode an identical CDR3 as well. J is TRBJ2-2 and V is TRBV9; D unresolved. Trimming cost V 2 bases and J 8 bases, with 7 bases left between them. The V gene's germline CDR1 is SGDLS and CDR2 YYNGEE. CDR3 length equals 12 residues. The CDR3 DNA reads TGTGCCAGCAGCGTCGCGCTAGGGGAGCTGTTTTTT. Protein product: CASSVALGELFF.

J is TRBJ2-7 and V is TRBV5-4; possibly TRBD2 for D (6 bases). V dropped 2 bases and J dropped 0 bases, with 9 bases sitting between them. The CDR3 extends over 14 amino acids. Germline V lookup: CDR1 SGHNT, CDR2 YYREEE (reference sequence). The CDR3, as DNA: TGTGCCAGCAGCTTCGCGGGGAGCTCCTACGAGCAGTACTTC. It codes for CASSFAGSSYEQYF.

This chain joins TRBV4-1 and TRBJ1-5; TRBD1 agrees at 7 bases. Germline V lookup: CDR1 MGHRA, CDR2 YSYEKL. V lost 4 bases and J lost 6; bases outside the gene matches: 3. The CDR3 is 13 residues long. CDR3 sequence: CASSRDRSQPQHF. In DNA form, the CDR3 reads TGCGCCAGCAGCCGGGACAGAAGTCAGCCCCAGCATTTT.

V usage is TRBV6-5 and J usage is TRBJ2-2; 10 nucleotides match TRBD2. Germline V gene lookup returns CDR1 MNHEY and CDR2 SVGAGI. The length of the CDR3 is 14 residues. With 6 bases clipped from V and 7 bases from J, the junction kept 5 bases outside the gene matches. CDR3 nucleotide sequence: TGTGCCAGCAGCTTCAGCGGGAGGGGCGGGGAGCTGTTTTTT. Its translation is CASSFSGRGGELFF.

The V and J genes are TRBV6-1 and TRBJ2-7, with 9 bases matching TRBD1. Trimming at V came to 1 base and at J to 6 bases, leaving 7 bases not matched to a gene. The length of the CDR3 is 15 residues. The germline V gene encodes CDR1 MNHNS and CDR2 SASEGT. CDR3 bases: TGTGCCAGCAGTGAAGGTGGACAGGGGCCCTTCGAGCAGTACTTC. This translates into CASSEGGQGPFEQYF.

The chain uses TRBV5-5 and TRBJ1-4; D is possibly TRBD1 (5 bases). V was shortened by 2 bases and J by 7 bases, with 9 bases between the two germline ends. Germline V gives CDR1 SGHKS, CDR2 YYEKEE (reference sequence). This CDR3 is 13 amino acids long. CDR3 nucleotides: TGTGCCAGCAGCTTTCAGGGAGGTGAAAAACTGTTTTTT. This codes for CASSFQGGEKLFF.

This rearrangement joins TRBV11-2 to TRBJ2-5, with D perhaps assigned TRBD1 or TRBD2 (7 bases each). The V gene lost 4 bases and the J gene lost 4 bases, with 16 bases spanning the gap. Germline V gene lookup returns CDR1 SGHAT and CDR2 FQNNGV. CDR3 length: 15 residues. In DNA, the CDR3 is TGTGCCAGCAGCTCGGGACAGCGGGAAACAGAGACCCAGTACTTC. Its translation is CASSSGQRETETQYF.

The CDR3 loop is CASSTGHRINQPQHF. The CDR3 region has the DNA TGTGCCAGCAGCACCGGACACAGGATAAATCAGCCCCAGCATTTT. V is TRBV5-8 and J is TRBJ1-5; TRBD1 is a possible D gene (5 bases). CDR1 is SGHTS, CDR2 YDEGEE, per germline. There are 15 residues in the CDR3. Trimming took off 4 bases at V and 4 bases at J, with 15 bases between the two ends.

This clone came up once. The chain joins TRBV7-9 to TRBJ2-2; no definite D call. In germline, CDR1 is SEHNR, CDR2 FQNEAQ (reference sequence). The CDR3 covers 15 residues. Trimming left V 2 bases short and J 7 bases short, with 14 bases between. The CDR3 region has the DNA TGTGCCAGCAGCTTAATAGCTGGGATCTTCGGGGAGCTGTTTTTT. Translation gives CASSLIAGIFGELFF. Full variable domain (rest looked up from reference TRBV7-9 and TRBJ2-2): DTGVSQNPRHKITKRGQNVTFRCDPISEHNRLYWYRQTLGQGPEFLTYFQNEAQLEKSRLLSDRFSAERPKGSFSTLEIQRTEQGDSAMYLCASSLIAGIFGELFFGEGSRLTVL.

This chain connects TRBV5-5 to TRBJ1-3, with 7 bases matching TRBD1. The CDR3 is 18 amino acids. Germline CDR1 reads SGHKS; CDR2 reads YYEKEE (reference sequence). After removal of 0 bases from V and 8 bases from J, the junction contained 17 bases not matched to a gene. The CDR3, as DNA: TGTGCCAGCAGCTTGGCCGGGACAGAGGGGGCCGGGGTGGACACCATATATTTT. It specifies CASSLAGTEGAGVDTIYF.

The chain combines TRBV10-3 with TRBJ2-7; 7 positions agree with TRBD2. The CDR3 loop spans 14 amino acids. The J segment lost 5 bases and the V segment lost 9 bases, leaving 13 bases of the junction unmatched. Germline V gene data show CDR1 as ENHRY and CDR2 as SYGVKD. The DNA for the CDR3 is TGTGCCATAAAGTCTATGGTAGCGGGTCACGAGCAGTACTTC. Translated: CAIKSMVAGHEQYF.

The V call is TRBV6-6, the J call TRBJ2-7; 13 bases agree with TRBD2. Germline trimming cut 0 bases from V and 6 bases from J; bases unmatched to any gene: 5. Germline lookup yields CDR1 MNHNY and CDR2 SVGAGI (reference sequence). The CDR3 is 16 amino acids. This chain's CDR3 is CASSYSGLAGVFEQYF. For the CDR3, the DNA is TGTGCCAGCAGTTACTCCGGACTAGCGGGAGTTTTCGAGCAGTACTTC.

The V and J genes are TRBV4-1 and TRBJ2-3, with 9 bases lining up with TRBD1. V trimming: 4 bases; J trimming: 1 base; junction bases outside the gene matches: 9. Germline V gene lookup returns CDR1 MGHRA and CDR2 YSYEKL. This CDR3 is built from 17 residues. The CDR3 loop reads CASSPMGTGRGTDTQYF. The DNA of the CDR3 is TGCGCCAGCAGCCCGATGGGGACAGGGAGAGGCACAGATACGCAGTATTTT.

The V and J genes are TRBV13 and TRBJ1-2, with TRBD1 as a possible D gene (5 bases). Between the trimmed V and J ends, which lost 5 bases and 5 bases, there was a span of 12 bases. Germline V gene data show CDR1 as PRHDT and CDR2 as FYEKMQ (reference sequence). The CDR3 extends over 13 amino acids. The CDR3 coding sequence is TGTGCCAGCAGCCCGGCTGGGGGGTATGGCTACACCTTC. Its protein product is CASSPAGGYGYTF. Full variable domain (outside the CDR3, taken from reference TRBV13 and TRBJ1-2): AAGVIQSPRHLIKEKRETATLKCYPIPRHDTVYWYQQGPGQDPQFLISFYEKMQSDKGSIPDRFSAQQFSDYHSELNMSSLELGDSALYFCASSPAGGYGYTFGSGTRLTVV.

The chain has TRBV14 and TRBJ2-1; 14 bases are shared with TRBD2. The J segment lost 10 bases and the V segment lost 1 base, leaving 3 bases of the junction unmatched. Germline values: CDR1 SGHDN, CDR2 FVKESK. The length of the CDR3 is 15 residues. CDR3 in DNA: TGTGCCAGCAGCCAAGGACTAGCGGGAGGGAGAGAGCAGTTCTTC. It is translated as CASSQGLAGGREQFF.

The chain employs TRBV29-1 and TRBJ2-3; maybe TRBD2 (5 bases). V lost 4 bases and J 6 bases, leaving 14 bases between the germline ends. The length of the CDR3 is 13 residues. CDR1 is SQVTM and CDR2 is ANQGSEA in the germline V gene. The CDR3 sequence is CSVGVIPGDTQYF. The CDR3 DNA is TGCAGCGTTGGAGTCATTCCGGGGGATACGCAGTATTTT.

This clone has just one count. The genes are TRBV6-5 and TRBJ2-4, with 7 bases fitting TRBD2. Trimming cost V 1 base and J 7 bases; bases outside gene matches: 10. Germline V lookup: CDR1 MNHEY, CDR2 SVGAGI. CDR3 size: 16 residues. This CDR3 reads CASSYLGRGPRNIQYF. CDR3 DNA sequence: TGTGCCAGCAGTTACTTGGGGAGGGGACCACGGAACATTCAGTACTTC.